The 31 T cell receptor beta chains below were found in one sample sequenced in a study of cytomegalovirus exposure and HLA in healthy donors. The PCR ran on 60 Vbeta and 13 Jbeta primers. The protocol was immunoSEQ multiplex PCR, while the TCRdb copy is restricted to in-frame clones and leaves out a portion. Among approximately 120,000 clones listed, 77% were seen once. Specimen: PBMCs. The receptors here all came from a middle-aged woman in good health and CMV-seropositive.

V and J are TRBV5-1 and TRBJ2-3, with no clear D. The V and J ends lost 1 base and 0 bases respectively, with 9 bases between them. Germline CDR1 reads SGHRS; CDR2 reads YFSETQ. The CDR3 contains 15 residues. The CDR3 spells CASSLLPMSTDTQYF. As DNA, the CDR3 is TGCGCCAGCAGCTTGCTACCGATGAGCACAGATACGCAGTATTTT.

The chain links TRBV5-1 to TRBJ2-1; 9 positions agree with TRBD1. Germline V gives CDR1 SGHRS, CDR2 YFSETQ. The CDR3 consists of 20 residues. After removal of 3 bases from V and 3 bases from J, the junction contained 19 bases not matched to a gene. CDR3 sequence reads: CASSSKMGGPGQGFYNEQFF. CDR3 sequence (DNA): TGCGCCAGCAGCTCAAAAATGGGGGGACCGGGACAGGGATTCTACAATGAGCAGTTCTTC.

The V call is TRBV19, the J call TRBJ2-1; tentative D call: TRBD1 (6 bases). The CDR3 consists of 13 residues. Germline loops: CDR1 LNHDA, CDR2 SQIVND (reference sequence). The V gene lost 5 bases and the J gene lost 12 bases, with 17 bases spanning the gap. The CDR3 spells CASSFGQSLRQFF. CDR3 in DNA: TGTGCCAGTAGTTTTGGACAGAGCCTAAGGCAGTTCTTC.

The chain joins TRBV18 to TRBJ1-1; 9 nucleotides match TRBD1. The CDR3 contains 14 residues. CDR1 and CDR2 from the germline V gene are KGHSH and LQKENI. J lost 1 base, V lost 6 bases, and 3 bases had no gene match. CDR3 sequence reads: CASSGDRANTEAFF. The CDR3 nucleotides are TGTGCCAGCTCCGGGGACAGGGCGAACACTGAAGCTTTCTTT. Full variable domain (outside the CDR3, taken from reference TRBV18 and TRBJ1-1): NAGVMQNPRHLVRRRGQEARLRCSPMKGHSHVYWYRQLPEEGLKFMVYLQKENIIDESGMPKERFSAEFPKEGPSILRIQQVVRGDSAAYFCASSGDRANTEAFFGQGTRLTVV.

This sequence joins TRBV4-2 and TRBJ1-4; D uncertain. V was shortened by 2 bases and J by 0 bases, with 7 bases between the two germline ends. In germline, CDR1 is LGHNA, CDR2 YNFKEQ. The CDR3 spans 15 residues. The CDR3 DNA reads as TGTGCCAGCAGCCAACAAGCCGCAACTAATGAAAAACTGTTTTTT. This gives the protein CASSQQAATNEKLFF.

The V call is TRBV5-1, the J call TRBJ1-2; D not certain. Germline values: CDR1 SGHRS, CDR2 YFSETQ. The CDR3 totals 14 residues. Trimming pared 0 bases from V and 8 bases from J, leaving 14 bases between. The CDR3: CASSLEAGSGGYTF. CDR3 bases: TGCGCCAGCAGCTTGGAGGCGGGATCGGGGGGCTACACCTTC.

Only a few counts were recorded for this clone. The gene calls are TRBV27 and TRBJ2-6; no firm D call. Germline V gene sequence: CDR1 MNHEY, CDR2 SMNVEV (reference sequence). The V and J ends lost 3 bases and 0 bases respectively, with 6 bases between them. The CDR3 is 15 amino acids. The CDR3 DNA reads TGTGCCAGCAGTTTTTTAGTCTCTGGGGCCAACGTCCTGACTTTC. Residues: CASSFLVSGANVLTF.

This rearrangement joins TRBV11-1 to TRBJ2-1; 8 positions match TRBD1. This CDR3 spans 16 amino acids. After removal of 0 bases from V and 4 bases from J, the junction contained 5 bases not matched to a gene. Germline CDR1 and CDR2: SGHAT and FQDESV (reference sequence). The CDR3 nucleotides are TGTGCCAGCAGCTTAGCTTCAGGGGGCGGGTACAATGAGCAGTTCTTC. Residues: CASSLASGGGYNEQFF.

This clone has just one count. The chain couples TRBV13 to TRBJ2-4; D uncertain. The germline V gene has CDR1 PRHDT and CDR2 FYEKMQ (reference sequence). The V end lost 0 bases, the J end lost 1 base, and 7 bases lay between the germline ends. The CDR3 runs 15 residues. This CDR3 is CASSLGQVAKNIQYF. CDR3 nucleotides: TGTGCCAGCAGCTTAGGGCAGGTGGCCAAAAACATTCAGTACTTC.

This chain links TRBV6-1 with TRBJ1-6, with TRBD1 as a possible D gene (5 bases). The V end was cut by 6 bases, the J end by 10 bases, with 16 bases between. The CDR3 is 14 amino acids. Germline CDR1 reads MNHNS; CDR2 reads SASEGT. The CDR3: CASRADSSLSPLHF. In DNA, the CDR3 is TGTGCCAGCAGAGCCGACAGCTCTCTATCACCCCTCCACTTT.

The chain couples TRBV2 to TRBJ2-7; 9 bases line up with TRBD1. This CDR3 has 17 amino acids. J gave up 2 bases and V 4 bases, and 12 bases lay outside the gene matches. Germline V gives CDR1 SNHLY, CDR2 FYNNEI. The CDR3 bases are TGTGCCAGCAGTGTCCCGGGACAGGGAATAACAGCCTACGAGCAGTACTTC. It specifies CASSVPGQGITAYEQYF.

This sequence joins TRBV5-4 and TRBJ1-1; perhaps TRBD1 as D (5 bases). The CDR3 has 15 amino acids. Trimming took off 0 bases at V and 1 base at J, with 10 bases between the two ends. Germline-derived CDR1 and CDR2 are SGHNT and YYREEE (reference sequence). CDR3 coding DNA: TGTGCCAGCAGCTTGGGAGGGAGGGGGAACACTGAAGCTTTCTTT. Translating it yields CASSLGGRGNTEAFF.

This chain uses TRBV5-1 with TRBJ2-7, with TRBD2 matching 8 bases. V was clipped by 4 bases and J by 2 bases; unmatched bases: 8. CDR1 is SGHRS and CDR2 is YFSETQ in the germline V gene. The CDR3 is 15 residues long. The CDR3 spells CASSIGLAPTYEQYF. The CDR3 DNA is TGCGCCAGCAGCATCGGACTAGCCCCAACCTACGAGCAGTACTTC.

V usage is TRBV30 and J usage is TRBJ2-1; 11 positions agree with TRBD2. Germline CDR1 reads GTSNPN; CDR2 reads SVGIG (reference sequence). CDR3 size: 19 residues. Losses at the gene ends were 0 bases for V and 0 bases for J; bases not matched to a gene: 10. The DNA of the CDR3 is TGTGCCTGGAGTGTACCAGGACTAGCGGGCCCGAGCTCCTACAATGAGCAGTTCTTC. Translating gives CAWSVPGLAGPSSYNEQFF.

The genes are TRBV5-1 and TRBJ2-2; 11 bases match TRBD2. V was pared by 3 bases and J by 6 bases, with 4 bases of the junction left unmatched. The CDR3 spans 15 residues. Germline loops: CDR1 SGHRS, CDR2 YFSETQ. CDR3 sequence (DNA): TGCGCCAGCAGCTCCGTAGCGGGAGGGCCCGGGGAGCTGTTTTTT. Protein: CASSSVAGGPGELFF.

The chain employs TRBV28 and TRBJ1-1, with TRBD1 matching over 7 bases. V shed 6 bases and J 5 bases; nucleotides not matched to a gene: 3. Germline V gene sequence: CDR1 MDHEN, CDR2 SYDVKM. This CDR3 is built from 12 residues. The CDR3 bases are TGTGCCAGCAGCACAGGGGATACTGAAGCTTTCTTT. Amino acids: CASSTGDTEAFF.

V usage is TRBV5-5 and J usage is TRBJ2-7, with a possible D match to TRBD1 (5 bases). This CDR3 is built from 16 residues. V was cut by 4 bases and J by 1 base, with 18 bases left in between. CDR1 and CDR2 from the germline V gene are SGHKS and YYEKEE (reference sequence). CDR3 sequence: CASSEWATDPSYEQYF. The CDR3 nucleotides are TGTGCCAGCAGCGAGTGGGCGACAGACCCTTCCTACGAGCAGTACTTC.

The V gene is TRBV19, the J gene TRBJ2-6; D perhaps matches TRBD1 (5 bases). The CDR3 has 14 residues. CDR1 is LNHDA, CDR2 SQIVND, per germline (reference sequence). The ends were cut back, 5 bases at V and 0 bases at J, with 5 bases in the middle. The CDR3: CASSQGSGANVLTF. CDR3 nucleotides: TGTGCCAGTAGTCAGGGCTCTGGGGCCAACGTCCTGACTTTC.

As to this clone: Its ends do not fully match the called genes, so a read error is possible. This chain links TRBV7-7 with TRBJ2-5; D is unclear. The CDR3 is 13 amino acids. Per the germline V gene, CDR1 is SSHAT and CDR2 is FNYEAQ (reference sequence). CDR3 loop: CASSPMRQETQYF. CDR3 bases: TGTGCTAGCAGCCCCATGAGACAAGAGACCCAGTACTTC.

DNA for the CDR3: TGTGCCAGCAGCTTAGGGCGGCGCTCCTACGAGCAGTACTTC. It codes for CASSLGRRSYEQYF. The chain carries TRBV7-2 and TRBJ2-7; D is unresolved. The length of the CDR3 is 14 residues. CDR1 is SGHTA, CDR2 FQGNSA, per germline. V lost 1 base and J 0 bases, leaving 7 bases between the germline ends. The full variable domain, rest sourced from reference TRBV7-2 and TRBJ2-7, is GAGVSQSPSNKVTEKGKDVELRCDPISGHTALYWYRQSLGQGLEFLIYFQGNSAPDKSGLPSDRFSAERTGGSVSTLTIQRTQQEDSAVYLCASSLGRRSYEQYFGPGTRLTVT.

This chain uses TRBV9 with TRBJ2-3, with 7 bases matching TRBD2. The CDR3 contains 15 residues. In germline, CDR1 is SGDLS, CDR2 YYNGEE. Trimming cost V 0 bases and J 6 bases; bases outside gene matches: 7. CDR3 region: CASSVERESSDTQYF. CDR3 coding DNA: TGTGCCAGCAGCGTAGAGCGGGAATCATCGGATACGCAGTATTTT.

The chain links TRBV19 to TRBJ1-2; the match to TRBD1 covers 9 bases. Trimming took 10 bases from V and 6 from J; bases not matched to a gene: 12. CDR3 length: 14 amino acids. Germline CDR1 is LNHDA and CDR2 is SQIVND (reference sequence). CDR3 DNA sequence: TGTGCCACCTCTTCTCCGGGACAGGGCAATGGCTACACCTTC. Translation gives CATSSPGQGNGYTF.

The gene calls are TRBV7-9 and TRBJ2-7; 9 bases are a match to TRBD1. CDR3 length: 12 amino acids. Germline CDR1 reads SEHNR; CDR2 reads FQNEAQ (reference sequence). V shed 5 bases, J shed 5 bases, and the junction held 1 base outside the gene matches. The CDR3 region has the DNA TGTGCCAGCAGCCGGACAGGGGACGAGCAGTACTTC. It specifies CASSRTGDEQYF.

This clone was counted between two and nine times. This sequence joins TRBV12-5 and TRBJ2-1; 10 bases align to TRBD2. This CDR3 contains 15 residues. Germline V gives CDR1 LGHNT, CDR2 FRNRAP. J lost 3 bases, V lost 6 bases, and 5 bases had no gene match. The CDR3 nucleotides read TGTGCTAGTGGACCAACTAGCGGGGTCTACAATGAGCAGTTCTTC. It translates to CASGPTSGVYNEQFF.

As regards this clone: Other DNA sequences of this sample code for an identical CDR3. The chain links TRBV7-8 to TRBJ2-5; the D is unclear. The CDR3 extends over 12 amino acids. Trimming left V 3 bases short and J 1 base short, with 3 bases between. The germline gives CDR1 SGHVS, CDR2 FQNEAQ. The CDR3 region is CASSLAQETQYF. CDR3 DNA sequence: TGTGCCAGCAGCTTGGCCCAAGAGACCCAGTACTTC. Using reference TRBV7-8 and TRBJ2-5 for the parts outside the CDR3, the full variable domain is GAGVSQSPRYKVAKRGQDVALRCDPISGHVSLFWYQQALGQGPEFLTYFQNEAQLDKSGLPSDRFFAERPEGSVSTLKIQRTQQEDSAVYLCASSLAQETQYFGPGTRLLVL.

This rearrangement joins TRBV19 to TRBJ2-7; tentatively, D is TRBD2 (5 bases). CDR3 length: 13 amino acids. The germline CDR1 and CDR2 sequences are LNHDA and SQIVND (reference sequence). V was clipped by 3 bases and J by 3 bases, with 9 bases between them. This chain's CDR3 is CASSMNRDYEQYF. The CDR3 DNA reads TGTGCCAGTAGTATGAATCGGGACTACGAGCAGTACTTC.

This clone was counted only a few times. CDR3 bases: TGTGCCAGCAGTTACGACAGAGTAAATGAAAAACTGTTTTTT. It translates to CASSYDRVNEKLFF. This sequence joins TRBV6-5 and TRBJ1-4, with a tentative D call TRBD1 (5 bases). The CDR3 is 14 residues long. CDR1 is MNHEY and CDR2 is SVGAGI in the germline V gene. With 2 bases removed from V and 5 bases from J, the gap between germline ends came to 9 bases.

With respect to this clone: This sample includes further DNA sequences coding for the same CDR3. The chain has TRBV28 and TRBJ2-5; D is possibly TRBD2 (5 bases). CDR1 MDHEN and CDR2 SYDVKM come from the germline V gene. V was pared by 6 bases and J by 5 bases, with 13 bases between. The CDR3 totals 13 residues. The CDR3 DNA sequence: TGTGCCAGCAGCCCCGACGGGAAGGAGACCCAGTACTTC. Its translation is CASSPDGKETQYF.

This clone was counted a few times. This chain links TRBV30 with TRBJ1-2, with D possibly matching TRBD1 (6 bases). V lost 5 bases, J lost 4 bases, and 20 bases lay in between. Germline V lookup: CDR1 GTSNPN, CDR2 SVGIG (reference sequence). This CDR3 contains 15 residues. CDR3 protein: CAWDKIRGSVYGYTF. CDR3 sequence (DNA): TGTGCCTGGGACAAGATAAGGGGGTCAGTCTATGGCTACACCTTC.

The chain carries TRBV25-1 and TRBJ2-1; 9 bases are a match to TRBD2. V shed 5 bases and J 9 bases; nucleotides not matched to a gene: 17. This CDR3 comprises 17 residues. Per the germline V gene, CDR1 is MGHDK and CDR2 is SYGVNS. The CDR3 is CASSLNRGSGRGGEQFF. Written as DNA, the CDR3 is TGTGCCAGCAGTTTGAATCGGGGTAGCGGGAGAGGCGGTGAGCAGTTCTTC.

V and J are TRBV28 and TRBJ2-2, with D maybe TRBD1 (6 bases). The CDR3 runs 13 residues. The germline gives CDR1 MDHEN, CDR2 SYDVKM. The V gene lost 8 bases and the J gene lost 2 bases, with 9 bases spanning the gap. CDR3 residues: CASGGHNTGELFF. CDR3 sequence (DNA): TGTGCCAGCGGGGGACACAACACCGGGGAGCTGTTTTTT.